The 22 T cell receptor beta chains presented below share a single source sample, sequenced in a study of metastatic and nonmetastatic thyroid tumors. TCRdb re-called the PCR reads through MiXCR. Of over 65,000 clones in the sample, roughly an eighth were seen once. Each patient came to thyroid surgery without any prior treatment (of any kind). The specimen was tumor tissue. The receptors originated from a female donor with papillary thyroid cancer or a benign thyroid nodule (not recorded which). Some clones in this sample may be carry-over from other donors' samples.

Turning to this clone: A much larger clone differs by one base, so this may be a read error. The sample carries other DNA sequences with the same CDR3. This chain joins TRBV19 and TRBJ1-2; 7 nucleotides line up with TRBD1. Looked up from germline, CDR1 is LNHDA and CDR2 is SQIVND (reference sequence). The CDR3 spans 12 residues. After removal of 5 bases from V and 6 bases from J, the junction contained 3 bases not matched to a gene. The CDR3 protein is CASSPRGHGYTF. The DNA for the CDR3 is TGTGCCAGTAGTCCGAGGGGGCATGGCTACACCTTC.

With respect to this clone: A read error may explain this, as a much larger clone is one base away. Other DNA sequences in the same sample also yield this CDR3. The rearrangement joins TRBV28 to TRBJ2-1, with TRBD2 matching 10 bases. J lost 4 bases, V lost 6 bases, and 9 bases had no gene match. This CDR3 is 16 amino acids long. Germline V gene sequence: CDR1 MDHEN, CDR2 SYDVKM. In nucleotides, the CDR3 is TGTGCCAGCAGCACTCACAGCGGGGGGGGTTACAATGAGCAGTTCTTC. This translates into CASSTHSGGGYNEQFF.

This clone was observed many times. The DNA of the CDR3 is TGTGCTAGTGGTTTGCCCTATGACAGTAATGAGCAGTTCTTC. The encoded protein is CASGLPYDSNEQFF. V and J are TRBV12-5 and TRBJ2-1; D is perhaps TRBD1 (5 bases). This CDR3 has 14 amino acids. V was clipped by 2 bases and J by 7 bases, with 12 bases between them. Germline V lookup: CDR1 LGHNT, CDR2 FRNRAP.

The genes are TRBV27 and TRBJ1-2; D is ambiguous. The CDR3 totals 15 residues. Germline V gives CDR1 MNHEY, CDR2 SMNVEV (reference sequence). V lost 2 bases, J lost 7 bases, and 17 bases lay in between. The CDR3 is CASSLPCPSVGGYTF. The CDR3 coding sequence is TGTGCCAGCAGTTTACCGTGCCCTAGCGTAGGTGGCTACACCTTC.

This clone was detected ten times or more. V gene TRBV10-2 combines with J gene TRBJ2-1; D remains ambiguous. Germline-derived CDR1 and CDR2 are WSHSY and SAAADI. V lost 2 bases and J 4 bases, leaving 18 bases between the germline ends. This CDR3 is built from 17 residues. CDR3 nucleotide sequence: TGCGCCAGCAGTGAGCCGGTACAGACGGACCTATACAATGAGCAGTTCTTC. Protein product: CASSEPVQTDLYNEQFF.

On this clone: One base away lies a much larger clone, so this may be a sequencing read error. Distinct nucleotide sequences in the sample also encode this CDR3. The chain links TRBV6-1 to TRBJ1-5; D perhaps matches TRBD1 (5 bases). Germline V gene lookup returns CDR1 MNHNS and CDR2 SASEGT. V shed 2 bases and J shed 2 bases, with 13 bases lying between them. The CDR3 totals 16 residues. The CDR3 DNA sequence: TGTGCCAGCAGTGAAACAGGTGGCGGGGGCAATCAGCCCCAGCATTTT. Protein product: CASSETGGGGNQPQHF.

This clone was picked up a small number of times. A much more abundant neighbour one base away suggests this may be a read error. The CDR3 region is CASSLAVVIFF. The CDR3 DNA reads as TGTGCCAGCAGCTTAGCGGTAGTAATTTTCTTC. The V and J genes are TRBV11-3 and TRBJ2-1; D unresolved. Germline V CDR1 and CDR2: SGHNT, YENEEA. V was trimmed by 1 base and J by 16 bases, leaving 11 bases between them. There are 11 residues in the CDR3. Variable domain in full (rest from reference TRBV11-3 and TRBJ2-1): EAGVVQSPRYKIIEKKQPVAFWCNPISGHNTLYWYLQNLGQGPELLIRYENEEAVDDSQLPKDRFSAERLKGVDSTLKIQPAELGDSAVYLCASSLAVVIFFGPGTRLTVL.

The chain employs TRBV2 and TRBJ2-1; TRBD2 aligns across 9 bases. The CDR3 is made up of 15 amino acids. Germline V gene sequence: CDR1 SNHLY, CDR2 FYNNEI. Trimming took 8 bases from V and 7 from J; bases not matched to a gene: 12. CDR3 protein: CASASGVARGNEQFF. The CDR3 nucleotides are TGTGCCAGCGCTAGCGGGGTGGCTCGGGGAAATGAGCAGTTCTTC. Using reference TRBV2 and TRBJ2-1 for the parts outside the CDR3, the full variable domain is EPEVTQTPSHQVTQMGQEVILRCVPISNHLYFYWYRQILGQKVEFLVSFYNNEISEKSEIFDDQFSVERPDGSNFTLKIRSTKLEDSAMYFCASASGVARGNEQFFGPGTRLTVL.

At least ten counts were recorded for this clone. This chain connects TRBV7-9 to TRBJ2-5; D unresolved. The germline gives CDR1 SEHNR, CDR2 FQNEAQ (reference sequence). Deletions cut 0 bases from V and 5 bases from J, with 13 bases between. The CDR3 is made up of 15 amino acids. In DNA form, the CDR3 reads TGTGCCAGCAGCTTAGCGCTGGCTGCCGGGGAGACCCAGTACTTC. It encodes CASSLALAAGETQYF. The entire variable domain, with the rest obtained from reference TRBV7-9 and TRBJ2-5, is as follows: DTGVSQNPRHKITKRGQNVTFRCDPISEHNRLYWYRQTLGQGPEFLTYFQNEAQLEKSRLLSDRFSAERPKGSFSTLEIQRTEQGDSAMYLCASSLALAAGETQYFGPGTRLLVL.

This clone came up many times. This chain connects TRBV30 to TRBJ1-6; D perhaps matches TRBD1 (5 bases). This CDR3 spans 15 amino acids. V gave up 4 bases and J gave up 5 bases, with 15 bases separating them. Germline CDR1 and CDR2: GTSNPN and SVGIG (reference sequence). The CDR3 DNA follows: TGTGCCTGGAACCCTCAGGGTAGAGATAATTCACCCCTCCACTTT. Translation gives CAWNPQGRDNSPLHF.

In its sample, this clone was seen many times. The chain couples TRBV28 to TRBJ2-3; no definite D call. V gave up 6 bases and J gave up 0 bases, with 4 bases separating them. The germline V gene encodes CDR1 MDHEN and CDR2 SYDVKM. The CDR3 length is 12 residues. CDR3 nucleotides: TGTGCCAGCAGCTATAGCACAGATACGCAGTATTTT. Translated: CASSYSTDTQYF.

There are many counts of this clone. Different DNA sequences within this sample yield the same CDR3. The chain links TRBV7-8 to TRBJ2-7, with 11 nucleotides matching TRBD1. The CDR3 is made up of 14 amino acids. The germline CDR1 and CDR2 sequences are SGHVS and FQNEAQ. Unmatched junction bases numbered 6, after V lost 8 bases and J lost 3 bases. The CDR3 sequence: CASAGDRGFYEQYF. DNA for the CDR3: TGTGCCAGCGCCGGGGACAGGGGGTTCTACGAGCAGTACTTC.

This clone was counted between two and nine times. This chain connects TRBV5-1 to TRBJ2-3, with TRBD2 identical over 9 bases. The germline gives CDR1 SGHRS, CDR2 YFSETQ. Unmatched junction bases numbered 9, after V lost 0 bases and J lost 4 bases. This CDR3 has 17 residues. The CDR3, as DNA: TGCGCCAGCAGCTTGGCCGTGATAGCGGGAGAGCCAGATACGCAGTATTTT. Encoded protein: CASSLAVIAGEPDTQYF.

As to this clone: It may be a read error: a sequence one base away is much more abundant. The chain links TRBV2 to TRBJ1-1; TRBD1 might be the D (6 bases). Per the germline V gene, CDR1 is SNHLY and CDR2 is FYNNEI. There are 13 residues in the CDR3. V was clipped by 7 bases and J by 4 bases, with 13 bases between them. CDR3 bases: TGTGCCAGCAAGAGGGGGGCGGGCACTGAAGCTTTCTTT. This encodes CASKRGAGTEAFF.

This clone occurred many times. V gene TRBV5-1 combines with J gene TRBJ2-3, with 7 bases matching TRBD2. The germline CDR1 and CDR2 sequences are SGHRS and YFSETQ. The CDR3 is 13 amino acids. J gave up 2 bases and V 7 bases, and 4 bases lay outside the gene matches. The CDR3 sequence: CASGRETTDTQYF. DNA for the CDR3: TGCGCCAGCGGGCGGGAGACCACAGATACGCAGTATTTT.

This clone was seen many times. This sequence joins TRBV19 and TRBJ1-5; D is undetermined. The germline CDR1 and CDR2 sequences are LNHDA and SQIVND (reference sequence). The length of the CDR3 is 17 residues. Trimming pared 4 bases from V and 5 bases from J, leaving 21 bases between. CDR3 DNA sequence: TGTGCCAGTAGTACCGATCCGCCCGGGAGAGGCGATCAGCCCCAGCATTTT. Its protein product is CASSTDPPGRGDQPQHF.

This clone occurred many times. This chain connects TRBV6-1 to TRBJ2-2, with D tentatively TRBD2 (6 bases). Germline-derived CDR1 and CDR2 are MNHNS and SASEGT. This CDR3 is 16 amino acids long. Trimming removed 5 bases at V and 2 bases at J, with 15 bases between. The CDR3, as DNA: TGTGCCAGCAGTACCTTTCGGGGGACTAACACCGGGGAGCTGTTTTTT. Translation: CASSTFRGTNTGELFF.

Many counts were recorded for this clone. In nucleotides, the CDR3 is TGCAGTGCTTCGAATCTAGCGGGAGTTTTGGATGAGCAGTTCTTC. Translation: CSASNLAGVLDEQFF. J is TRBJ2-1 and V is TRBV20-1; 10 bases are shared with TRBD2. The V and J ends lost 5 bases and 8 bases, in that order; junction bases with no gene match: 12. There are 15 residues in the CDR3. Germline values: CDR1 DFQATT, CDR2 SNEGSKA (reference sequence).

This clone was found many times. This chain links TRBV5-1 with TRBJ2-1; 10 nucleotides match TRBD2. With 0 bases clipped from V and 9 bases from J, the junction kept 9 bases outside the gene matches. This CDR3 has 16 amino acids. Germline V gene lookup returns CDR1 SGHRS and CDR2 YFSETQ. The chain's CDR3 is CASSLASGLAVTEQFF. The CDR3 DNA reads as TGCGCCAGCAGCTTGGCCTCCGGACTAGCGGTTACTGAGCAGTTCTTC.

This clone came up many times. V and J are TRBV5-1 and TRBJ2-7; 12 bases agree with TRBD2. The CDR3 has 15 residues. Unmatched junction bases numbered 6, after V lost 3 bases and J lost 5 bases. Germline-derived CDR1 and CDR2 are SGHRS and YFSETQ. The CDR3 protein is CASSSGTSGFDEQYF. The CDR3 DNA follows: TGCGCCAGCAGCTCCGGGACTAGCGGGTTTGACGAGCAGTACTTC.

This clone was counted ten times or more. This chain uses TRBV5-1 with TRBJ1-1; a weak D match, TRBD1 (6 bases). The CDR3 is made up of 14 amino acids. CDR1 SGHRS and CDR2 YFSETQ come from the germline V gene. Trimming removed 6 bases from V and 0 bases from J, with 12 bases in between. The DNA for the CDR3 is TGCGCCAGCACCCTAGACAGGATGAACACTGAAGCTTTCTTT. Translated, it gives CASTLDRMNTEAFF.

A note on this clone: A read error is possible here, since a much larger clone lies one base away. V gene TRBV7-9 combines with J gene TRBJ2-7, with D possibly matching TRBD1 (6 bases). Germline V lookup: CDR1 SEHNR, CDR2 FQNEAQ (reference sequence). CDR3 size: 15 residues. V lost 4 bases to trimming and J lost 3 bases, with 16 bases between them. The DNA for the CDR3 is TGTGCCAGCAGCTCGACCGCCGAGGGGGTCTACGAGCAGTACTTC. This codes for CASSSTAEGVYEQYF.